Listed below are T cell receptor beta chains from one sample, sequenced in a study of blood T cells in healthy people across ages. Each CDR3 protein is one row after TCRdb ran MiXCR on the 5' RACE reads. The sample has hundreds of thousands of distinct CDR3 sequences, approximately 48% seen once; the top ten hold about 21%. The sequenced sample was blood. These receptors came from a man aged 60 to 75 in good health. The CDR3 runs from the conserved cysteine through the conserved F or W. D genes are given only for firm matches. Rows give clone size only sometimes, using once, few, many, or a class for an expanded clone.

v_gene,j_gene,d_gene,abundance,CDR3aa,CDR3nt
TRBV7-9,TRBJ2-3,TRBD2,few,CASSGSRPSLTDTQYF,TGTGCCTCCAGCGGGAGTCGGCCTTCTTTGACAGATACGCAGTATTTT
TRBV6-2/TRBV6-3,TRBJ1-2,.,few,CASSRRGFFYGYTF,TGTGCCAGCAGTCGCCGGGGCTTTTTCTATGGCTACACCTTC
TRBV10-1,TRBJ2-7,TRBD1,.,CASSDQGAHSEQYF,TGCGCCAGCAGTGACCAGGGGGCGCATAGCGAGCAGTACTTC
TRBV15,TRBJ1-2,.,once,CATSRAGRDYGYTF,TGTGCCACCAGCAGAGCTGGTAGGGACTATGGCTACACCTTC
TRBV27,TRBJ2-7,.,.,CASSVIQGYGEQYF,TGTGCCAGCAGTGTAATACAGGGCTACGGCGAGCAGTACTTC
TRBV11-2,TRBJ2-5,TRBD2,few,CASSLVGLAETQYF,TGTGCCAGCAGCTTAGTGGGACTAGCAGAGACCCAGTACTTC
TRBV9,TRBJ2-7,.,.,CASSVAAGPYEQYF,TGTGCCAGCAGCGTAGCGGCGGGCCCCTACGAGCAGTACTTC
TRBV21-1,TRBJ2-6,.,.,CASSATGTTGANVLTF,TGTGCCAGCAGCGCGACAGGTACGACTGGGGCCAACGTCCTGACTTTC
TRBV7-2,TRBJ1-2,.,.,CASSQQRGPNYGYTF,TGTGCCAGCAGCCAACAGCGGGGACCTAACTATGGCTACACCTTC
TRBV9,TRBJ2-7,.,few,CASSVNMGSYEQYF,TGTGCCAGCAGCGTCAATATGGGATCCTACGAGCAGTACTTC
TRBV7-9,TRBJ1-2,.,few,CASSKDPGEGYTF,TGTGCCAGCAGCAAGGACCCCGGGGAAGGCTACACCTTC
TRBV7-9,TRBJ2-1,.,few,CASSLGVPNNEQFF,TGTGCCAGCAGCTTAGGGGTTCCCAACAATGAGCAGTTCTTC
TRBV4-2,TRBJ2-1,.,many,CASSQEPVAYNEQFF,TGTGCCAGCAGCCAAGAGCCAGTCGCCTACAATGAGCAGTTCTTC
TRBV9,TRBJ1-2,.,.,CASSHPQGRFHGYTF,TGTGCCAGCAGCCACCCCCAGGGTCGGTTCCATGGCTACACCTTC
TRBV20-1,TRBJ2-5,TRBD1,once,CSAARTGANGEAQYF,TGCAGTGCCGCTCGTACAGGGGCCAATGGCGAGGCCCAGTACTTC
TRBV7-9,TRBJ2-3,.,few,CASSLAHSTDTQYF,TGTGCCAGCAGCTTAGCCCACAGCACAGATACGCAGTATTTT
TRBV20-1,TRBJ2-4,.,few,CSASPGQRSKNIQYF,TGCAGTGCTAGTCCCGGACAGCGCTCCAAAAACATTCAGTACTTC
TRBV18,TRBJ1-2,.,.,CASSPGPGLDNYGYTF,TGTGCCAGCTCACCAGGTCCAGGGTTGGATAACTATGGCTACACCTTC
TRBV6-1,TRBJ2-2,.,.,CASSRVAGGELFF,TGTGCCAGCAGTCGGGTAGCCGGCGGGGAGCTGTTTTTT
TRBV20-1,TRBJ2-1,.,few,CSASQVDEQFF,TGCAGTGCCTCCCAGGTTGATGAGCAGTTCTTC
TRBV20-1,TRBJ1-6,.,few,CSARDRRGPYSPLHF,TGCAGTGCTAGAGACCGACGGGGTCCCTATTCACCCCTCCACTTT
TRBV4-1,TRBJ2-5,.,.,CASSQALSRGNQETQYF,TGCGCCAGCAGCCAAGCACTAAGCCGGGGGAACCAAGAGACCCAGTACTTC
TRBV11-3,TRBJ2-7,.,.,CASSPNLVASYEQYF,TGTGCCAGCAGCCCCAATCTTGTGGCCTCCTACGAGCAGTACTTC
TRBV6-5,TRBJ1-1,TRBD1,few,CASSSLTGGIGEAFF,TGTGCCAGCAGTTCTCTTACAGGGGGCATTGGTGAAGCTTTCTTT
TRBV7-9,TRBJ1-5,TRBD1,.,CASSLTGGLLQPQHF,TGTGCCAGCAGCTTAACAGGGGGCTTACTTCAGCCCCAGCATTTT
TRBV7-8,TRBJ2-7,TRBD2,few,CASSSFGAGGLYEQYF,TGTGCCAGCAGCTCTTTCGGTGCGGGGGGCCTCTACGAGCAGTACTTC
TRBV6-2/TRBV6-3,TRBJ2-7,.,.,CASTPGTSGQTYEQYF,TGTGCCAGCACCCCAGGGACCTCCGGACAGACCTACGAGCAGTACTTC
TRBV12-3/TRBV12-4,TRBJ2-6,.,few,CASGFFNSGANVLTF,TGTGCCAGCGGGTTCTTCAACTCTGGGGCCAACGTCCTGACTTTC
TRBV11-2,TRBJ2-1,TRBD2,.,CASFSSLAGMNEQFF,TGTGCCAGTTTTTCGTCACTAGCGGGGATGAATGAGCAGTTCTTC
TRBV28,TRBJ1-2,.,.,CASSATNGGYTF,TGTGCCAGCAGCGCGACAAACGGTGGCTACACCTTC
TRBV3-1,TRBJ2-7,.,few,CASSRGYRNSYEQYF,TGTGCCAGCAGCCGAGGATATAGGAATTCCTACGAGCAGTACTTC
TRBV20-1,TRBJ2-3,TRBD2,.,CSARAVSGGGSHSTDTQYF,TGCAGTGCTAGAGCGGTTAGCGGGGGGGGATCTCATAGCACAGATACGCAGTATTTT
TRBV20-1,TRBJ2-7,TRBD1,few,CSARGFGTEDSYEQYF,TGCAGTGCTAGGGGGTTCGGGACAGAAGACTCCTACGAGCAGTACTTC
TRBV29-1,TRBJ2-7,.,few,CSVEVARFHEQYF,TGCAGCGTTGAGGTAGCCCGGTTCCACGAGCAGTACTTC
TRBV10-3,TRBJ1-2,.,few,CAISGGQNYGYTF,TGTGCCATCAGCGGCGGACAGAACTATGGCTACACCTTC
TRBV10-1,TRBJ2-7,.,.,CARSPGTPPYEQYF,TGCGCCAGAAGCCCAGGGACCCCCCCCTACGAGCAGTACTTC
TRBV6-2/TRBV6-3,TRBJ1-1,TRBD1,once,CASYPAGGVGNTEAFF,TGTGCCAGTTACCCGGCAGGGGGAGTTGGGAACACTGAAGCTTTCTTT
TRBV7-2,TRBJ2-1,TRBD2,.,CASLLTSGGTEQFF,TGTGCCAGCCTCTTGACTAGCGGGGGCACTGAGCAGTTCTTC
TRBV29-1,TRBJ2-1,.,once,CSGGTTNNEQFF,TGCAGCGGTGGGACAACGAACAATGAGCAGTTCTTC
TRBV7-9,TRBJ2-3,.,few,CASSLHGGIGADTQYF,TGTGCCAGCAGCTTGCACGGAGGCATTGGGGCAGATACGCAGTATTTT
TRBV6-2/TRBV6-3,TRBJ2-7,.,.,CASSSIGDEQYF,TGTGCCAGCAGTTCAATAGGAGACGAGCAGTACTTC
TRBV6-6,TRBJ2-7,.,.,CASSYSRGEYEQYF,TGTGCCAGCAGTTACTCGAGGGGCGAGTACGAGCAGTACTTC
TRBV15,TRBJ2-7,.,.,CATSRPSGSSYNEQYF,TGTGCCACCAGCAGGCCCAGCGGAAGCTCCTACAATGAGCAGTACTTC
TRBV2,TRBJ2-5,.,.,CASSEQGQGQYF,TGTGCCAGCAGTGAACAGGGTCAGGGGCAGTACTTC
TRBV27,TRBJ2-1,TRBD2,.,CASSPGLAGVDEQFF,TGTGCCAGCAGTCCCGGACTAGCGGGGGTAGATGAGCAGTTCTTC
TRBV20-1,TRBJ2-3,.,once,CSARGPSGTDTQYF,TGCAGTGCTAGGGGCCCCTCAGGGACAGATACGCAGTATTTT
TRBV12-3/TRBV12-4,TRBJ2-3,TRBD2,.,CASSLAGGPRYTQYF,TGTGCCAGCAGTTTAGCGGGAGGGCCGAGATATACGCAGTATTTT
TRBV10-3,TRBJ2-3,TRBD1,.,CATRDRGLRTDTQYF,TGTGCCACCAGGGACAGGGGTCTTCGCACAGATACGCAGTATTTT
TRBV5-1,TRBJ1-1,.,few,CASSPGDAGWLPEAFF,TGCGCCAGCAGCCCGGGGGATGCAGGGTGGTTACCTGAAGCTTTCTTT
TRBV20-1,TRBJ2-5,TRBD1,.,CSARSGGLSNEQYF,TGCAGTGCTCGGTCAGGGGGCCTCAGCAATGAGCAGTACTTC
TRBV3-1,TRBJ1-1,.,.,CASSSSGRGAEAFF,TGTGCCAGCAGCTCAAGTGGACGGGGGGCTGAAGCTTTCTTT
TRBV7-2,TRBJ1-5,.,.,CASSLVTGLQPQHF,TGTGCCAGCAGCTTAGTAACGGGTCTTCAGCCCCAGCATTTT
TRBV6-6,TRBJ2-7,TRBD1,few,CASSARDRSYEQYF,TGTGCCAGCAGTGCCCGGGACAGAAGCTACGAGCAGTACTTC
TRBV7-2,TRBJ2-5,TRBD2,.,CASSSPRSGALAAQYF,TGTGCCAGCAGCTCTCCCCGTAGCGGGGCCCTCGCGGCCCAGTACTTC
TRBV7-2,TRBJ2-5,TRBD2,few,CASSLSPAGKQETQYF,TGTGCCAGCAGCTTATCGCCAGCGGGGAAGCAAGAGACCCAGTACTTC
TRBV4-1,TRBJ2-7,.,many,CASSQDRSEQYF,TGCGCCAGCAGCCAAGATAGGAGCGAGCAGTACTTC
TRBV2,TRBJ2-7,.,.,CASSGQRSLAANEQYF,TGTGCCAGCAGTGGACAGCGGAGCCTAGCAGCCAACGAGCAGTACTTC
TRBV5-1,TRBJ2-3,.,few,CASSLGGGNSDTQYF,TGCGCCAGCAGCTTGGGCGGTGGCAACAGCGATACGCAGTATTTT